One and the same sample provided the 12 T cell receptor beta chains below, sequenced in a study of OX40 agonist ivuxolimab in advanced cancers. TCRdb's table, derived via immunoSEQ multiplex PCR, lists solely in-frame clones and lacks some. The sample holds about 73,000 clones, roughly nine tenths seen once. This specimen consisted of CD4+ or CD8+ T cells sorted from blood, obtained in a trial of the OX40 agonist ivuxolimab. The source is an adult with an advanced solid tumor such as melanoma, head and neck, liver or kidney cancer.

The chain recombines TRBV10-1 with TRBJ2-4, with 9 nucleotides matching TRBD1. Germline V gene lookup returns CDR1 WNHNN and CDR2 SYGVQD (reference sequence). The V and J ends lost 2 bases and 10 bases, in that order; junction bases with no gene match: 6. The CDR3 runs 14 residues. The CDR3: CASSEAGQGLIQYF. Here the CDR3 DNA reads TGCGCCAGCAGTGAGGCGGGACAGGGCTTAATTCAGTACTTC.

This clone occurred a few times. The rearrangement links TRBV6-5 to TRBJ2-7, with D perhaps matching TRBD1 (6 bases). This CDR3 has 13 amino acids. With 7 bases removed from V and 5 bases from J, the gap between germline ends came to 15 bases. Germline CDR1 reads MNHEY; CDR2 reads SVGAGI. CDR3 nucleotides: TGTGCCAGCACCGGGGCAGGGGTACACGAGCAGTACTTC. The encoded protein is CASTGAGVHEQYF.

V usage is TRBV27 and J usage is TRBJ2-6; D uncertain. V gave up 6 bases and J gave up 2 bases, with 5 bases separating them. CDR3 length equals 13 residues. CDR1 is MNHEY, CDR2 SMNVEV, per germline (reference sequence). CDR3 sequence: CASSETGANVLTF. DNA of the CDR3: TGTGCCAGCAGCGAAACTGGGGCCAACGTCCTGACTTTC.

The CDR3 region is CASSLSWGQATEQFF. In DNA, the CDR3 is TGTGCCAGCAGCTTGTCTTGGGGACAGGCTACTGAGCAGTTCTTC. The genes are TRBV11-2 and TRBJ2-1; 8 bases line up with TRBD1. Germline V gene data show CDR1 as SGHAT and CDR2 as FQNNGV. The trim removed 3 bases at V and 9 bases at J, leaving 10 bases unmatched. This CDR3 has 15 amino acids.

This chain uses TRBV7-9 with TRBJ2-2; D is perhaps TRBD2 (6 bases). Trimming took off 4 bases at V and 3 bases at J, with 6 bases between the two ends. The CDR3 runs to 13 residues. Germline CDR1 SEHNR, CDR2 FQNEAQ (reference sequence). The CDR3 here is CASSWGDTGELFF. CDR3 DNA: TGTGCCAGCAGCTGGGGGGACACCGGGGAGCTGTTTTTT.

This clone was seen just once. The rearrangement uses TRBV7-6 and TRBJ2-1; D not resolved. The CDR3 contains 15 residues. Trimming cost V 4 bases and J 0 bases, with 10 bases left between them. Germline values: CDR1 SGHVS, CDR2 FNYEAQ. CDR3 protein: CASSSTRDSYNEQFF. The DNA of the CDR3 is TGTGCCAGCAGCTCGACGAGAGACTCCTACAATGAGCAGTTCTTC.

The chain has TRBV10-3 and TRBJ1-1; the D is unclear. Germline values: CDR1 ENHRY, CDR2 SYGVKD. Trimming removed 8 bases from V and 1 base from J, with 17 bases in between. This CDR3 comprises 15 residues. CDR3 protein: CAIGDGEGWNTEAFF. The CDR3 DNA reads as TGTGCCATCGGGGATGGCGAGGGATGGAACACTGAAGCTTTCTTT.

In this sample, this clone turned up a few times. CDR3 coding DNA: TGTGCCTTCCGGGGCCGGGACAGGGGATGGTATGGCTACACCTTC. As protein: CAFRGRDRGWYGYTF. The V gene is TRBV30, the J gene TRBJ1-2, with 10 bases that match TRBD1. The CDR3 length is 15 residues. Unmatched junction bases numbered 13, after V lost 7 bases and J lost 5 bases. Germline V gene sequence: CDR1 GTSNPN, CDR2 SVGIG (reference sequence). The full variable domain, its missing parts supplied by reference TRBV30 and TRBJ1-2, is SQTIHQWPATLVQPVGSPLSLECTVEGTSNPNLYWYRQAAGRGLQLLFYSVGIGQISSEVPQNLSASRPQDRQFILSSKKLLLSDSGFYLCAFRGRDRGWYGYTFGSGTRLTVV.

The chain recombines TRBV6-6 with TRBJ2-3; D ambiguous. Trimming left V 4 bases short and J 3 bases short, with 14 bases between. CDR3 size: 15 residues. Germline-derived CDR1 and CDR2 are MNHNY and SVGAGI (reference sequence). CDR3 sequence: CASSSYRTQTDTQYF. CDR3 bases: TGTGCCAGCAGTTCCTACCGGACGCAAACAGATACGCAGTATTTT.

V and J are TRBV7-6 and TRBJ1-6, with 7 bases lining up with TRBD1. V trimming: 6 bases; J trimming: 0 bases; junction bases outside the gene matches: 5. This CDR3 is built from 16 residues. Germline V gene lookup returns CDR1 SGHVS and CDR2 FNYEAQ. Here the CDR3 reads CASRDRVDSYNSPLHF. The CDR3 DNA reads TGTGCCAGCAGAGACAGGGTTGACTCCTATAATTCACCCCTCCACTTT.

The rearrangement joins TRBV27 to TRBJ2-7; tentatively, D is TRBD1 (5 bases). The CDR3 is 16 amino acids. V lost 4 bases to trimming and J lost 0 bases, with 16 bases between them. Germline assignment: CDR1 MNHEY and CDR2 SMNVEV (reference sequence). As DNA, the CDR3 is TGTGCCAGCAGTTCCTCTTGGGGCCCTAGCTCCTACGAGCAGTACTTC. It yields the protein CASSSSWGPSSYEQYF.

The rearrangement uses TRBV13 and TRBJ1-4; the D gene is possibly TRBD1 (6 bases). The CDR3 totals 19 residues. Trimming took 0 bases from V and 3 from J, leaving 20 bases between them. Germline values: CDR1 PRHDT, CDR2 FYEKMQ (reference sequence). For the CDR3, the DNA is TGTGCCAGCAGCTTAGGACGGCTGGGGGGGCCCCGGTCTAATGAAAAACTGTTTTTT. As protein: CASSLGRLGGPRSNEKLFF.